This T cell receptor beta chain came from a study of T cell responses to AZD1222 COVID-19 vaccine. Study-level information: Pooling covered second doses at about 4 or about 12 weeks.

Clones were sequenced by immunoSEQ multiplex PCR, and TCRdb holds only the in-frame ones, with some missing. There are nearly 110,000 clones in the sample; 85% to 90% occur only once, and 5% to 5.5% lies in the top ten. Study-wide results and caveats: Spike was spanned by vaccine-associated CD4 TCRs, which were dominant at 160-218 and 743-854. No repertoire was sampled before or during the peak T cell response, only after it. Unmutated variant regions are reportedly the target of nearly half of TCRs that are spike-specific.

J lost 1 base, V lost 0 bases, and 6 bases had no gene match. Germline CDR1 reads SGHNT; CDR2 reads YYREEE (reference sequence). The CDR3 loop spans 16 amino acids. The sample holds one count of this clone. No antigen is known for it. The sequencing used peripheral blood, collected on day 0 of AZD1222 vaccination. The chain has TRBV5-4 and TRBJ2-5; 7 bases align to TRBD2. This TCR derives from an adult in good health. The CDR3, as DNA: TGTGCCAGCAGCTTGGGAGAGTCTAGCGGCCAAGAGACCCAGTACTTC. Residues: CASSLGESSGQETQYF.